Listed here are 22 T cell receptor beta chains from one sample, sequenced in a study of T cell responses to AZD1222 COVID-19 vaccine. Only in-frame clones appear in the TCRdb table, and some are missing; sequencing was by immunoSEQ multiplex PCR. The table has 120,000 or so clones, over 75% seen once. Specimen: peripheral blood, collected on day 0 of AZD1222 vaccination. The origin of the receptors is an adult in good health.

This clone was seen a handful of times. The rearrangement links TRBV5-4 to TRBJ2-1; 11 nucleotides match TRBD1. CDR1 and CDR2 (germline): SGHNT, YYREEE (reference sequence). V gave up 4 bases and J gave up 7 bases; unmatched junction bases: 10. There are 16 residues in the CDR3. The CDR3 region is CASSQGTGGLGNEQFF. The CDR3 bases are TGTGCCAGCAGCCAAGGGACAGGGGGTTTGGGGAATGAGCAGTTCTTC.

V usage is TRBV2 and J usage is TRBJ1-4, with a weak D call TRBD1 (5 bases). The germline gives CDR1 SNHLY, CDR2 FYNNEI. Trimming took 1 base from V and 8 from J, leaving 14 bases between them. This CDR3 has 15 residues. This CDR3 reads CASSEVGRVEEKLFF. The CDR3 region has the DNA TGTGCCAGCAGTGAAGTCGGCAGGGTCGAGGAAAAACTGTTTTTT.

The rearrangement links TRBV3-1 (or the pseudogene TRBV3-2) to TRBJ1-3; TRBD1 is a possible D gene (5 bases). Germline loops: CDR1 LGHDT, CDR2 YNNKEL (reference sequence). CDR3 length: 16 amino acids. V gave up 0 bases and J gave up 1 base, with 10 bases separating them. The CDR3 DNA follows: TGTGCCAGCAGCCAAGAAGGGGAGGGGTCTGGAAACACCATATATTTT. Translated, it gives CASSQEGEGSGNTIYF.

This clone has a single count. The rearrangement links TRBV18 to TRBJ2-7; 12 bases match TRBD2. V shed 3 bases, J shed 4 bases, and the junction held 10 bases outside the gene matches. The germline gives CDR1 KGHSH, CDR2 LQKENI. The CDR3 spans 17 residues. The chain's CDR3 is CASSPSLAGGHRYEQYF. The CDR3 nucleotides read TGTGCCAGCTCACCTTCACTAGCGGGAGGCCACAGGTACGAGCAGTACTTC.

V and J are TRBV6-1 and TRBJ1-1, with 7 bases matching TRBD1. Germline CDR1 is MNHNS and CDR2 is SASEGT. The J segment lost 4 bases and the V segment lost 2 bases, leaving 7 bases of the junction unmatched. This CDR3 comprises 15 residues. The CDR3, as DNA: TGTGCCAGCAGTGAACGACAGGGACCGAGCACTGAAGCTTTCTTT. Its translation is CASSERQGPSTEAFF.

The V gene is TRBV11-2, the J gene TRBJ1-4; possible D gene TRBD1, 6 bases. Looked up from germline, CDR1 is SGHAT and CDR2 is FQNNGV. This CDR3 contains 15 residues. V was pared by 4 bases and J by 2 bases, with 11 bases between. The DNA of the CDR3 is TGTGCCAGCAGCTCAGGGGACACTACTAATGAAAAACTGTTTTTT. It codes for CASSSGDTTNEKLFF.

The J gene is TRBJ2-7, the V gene TRBV19; either TRBD1 or TRBD2 may fit D (5 bases each). V was cut by 3 bases and J by 1 base, with 10 bases left in between. CDR1 is LNHDA, CDR2 SQIVND, per germline (reference sequence). The CDR3 covers 14 residues. The CDR3 protein is CASSMGPGSYEQYF. The CDR3 DNA is TGTGCCAGTAGTATGGGGCCGGGGTCCTACGAGCAGTACTTC. Using reference TRBV19 and TRBJ2-7 for the parts outside the CDR3, the full variable domain is DGGITQSPKYLFRKEGQNVTLSCEQNLNHDAMYWYRQDPGQGLRLIYYSQIVNDFQKGDIAEGYSVSREKKESFPLTVTSAQKNPTAFYLCASSMGPGSYEQYFGPGTRLTVT.

The chain combines TRBV6-5 with TRBJ1-6; maybe TRBD1 (5 bases). The CDR3 totals 15 residues. The V end lost 2 bases, the J end lost 7 bases, and 12 bases lay between the germline ends. Per the germline V gene, CDR1 is MNHEY and CDR2 is SVGAGI. CDR3 nucleotide sequence: TGTGCCAGCAGTTACGGGGACGCGGGAAATTCACCCCTCCACTTT. Its translation is CASSYGDAGNSPLHF.

This sequence joins TRBV7-8 and TRBJ2-7; the match to TRBD2 covers 7 bases. This CDR3 spans 15 amino acids. With 3 bases clipped from V and 0 bases from J, the junction kept 5 bases outside the gene matches. Germline V gene data show CDR1 as SGHVS and CDR2 as FQNEAQ. CDR3 residues: CASSFKSGTSYEQYF. CDR3 DNA sequence: TGTGCCAGCAGCTTCAAGAGCGGGACCTCCTACGAGCAGTACTTC.

This chain connects TRBV30 to TRBJ1-5; no clear D. The V end lost 0 bases, the J end lost 3 bases, and 9 bases lay between the germline ends. The length of the CDR3 is 14 residues. Germline CDR1 is GTSNPN and CDR2 is SVGIG (reference sequence). CDR3 sequence reads: CAWSVLTTNQPQHF. The CDR3, as DNA: TGTGCCTGGAGTGTACTTACGACCAATCAGCCCCAGCATTTT.

The chain links TRBV5-1 to TRBJ2-3, with TRBD2 matching 9 bases. The CDR3 is made up of 16 amino acids. Germline assignment: CDR1 SGHRS and CDR2 YFSETQ. The junction had 9 bases not matched to a gene; V was cut back by 4 bases and J by 3 bases. The CDR3 coding sequence is TGCGCCAGCAGCCCCCGTAGCGGGAGAAAAACAGATACGCAGTATTTT. Residues: CASSPRSGRKTDTQYF. The full variable domain, completed using reference TRBV5-1 and TRBJ2-3, is KAGVTQTPRYLIKTRGQQVTLSCSPISGHRSVSWYQQTPGQGLQFLFEYFSETQRNKGNFPGRFSGRQFSNSRSEMNVSTLELGDSALYLCASSPRSGRKTDTQYFGPGTRLTVL.

The chain links TRBV28 to TRBJ1-1, with 9 nucleotides matching TRBD1. CDR3 length: 17 amino acids. CDR1 and CDR2 from the germline V gene are MDHEN and SYDVKM. V trimming: 8 bases; J trimming: 4 bases; junction bases outside the gene matches: 17. The CDR3 loop is CASRRNRDRVGSTEAFF. In DNA, the CDR3 is TGTGCCAGCCGTCGTAACCGGGACAGGGTTGGTTCCACTGAAGCTTTCTTT.

The J gene is TRBJ2-2, the V gene TRBV24-1; possible D gene TRBD2, 6 bases. The ends were cut back, 3 bases at V and 4 bases at J, with 11 bases in the middle. This CDR3 has 15 amino acids. Germline CDR1 KGHDR, CDR2 SFDVKD. In nucleotides, the CDR3 is TGTGCCACCAGTGATCCGCGGGATCTCACCGGGGAGCTGTTTTTT. Protein product: CATSDPRDLTGELFF.

This clone was seen once. This chain connects TRBV19 to TRBJ2-1, with 9 positions matching TRBD1. The CDR3 has 16 amino acids. V shed 6 bases and J 0 bases; nucleotides not matched to a gene: 6. Germline V gene lookup returns CDR1 LNHDA and CDR2 SQIVND (reference sequence). The CDR3 sequence is CASSQVGQGSYNEQFF. The CDR3 DNA reads TGTGCCAGTAGCCAGGTGGGACAGGGCTCCTACAATGAGCAGTTCTTC.

The CDR3 DNA sequence: TGTGCCAGCGTCCCCTACGAGCAGTACTTC. Translating gives CASVPYEQYF. The rearrangement links TRBV21-1 to TRBJ2-7. TRBV21-1 is a recognized pseudogene. The CDR3 is 10 residues long.

The gene calls are TRBV6-4 and TRBJ2-7; D gene unclear. The CDR3 extends over 10 amino acids. CDR1 is MRHNA and CDR2 is SNTAGT in the germline V gene. The V gene lost 1 base and the J gene lost 5 bases, with 0 bases spanning the gap. CDR3 amino acids: CASSDYEQYF. CDR3 DNA sequence: TGTGCCAGCAGTGACTACGAGCAGTACTTC.

This rearrangement joins TRBV2 to TRBJ2-7, with D tentatively TRBD1 (5 bases). This CDR3 is built from 12 residues. Deletions cut 4 bases from V and 3 bases from J, with 7 bases between. CDR1 SNHLY and CDR2 FYNNEI come from the germline V gene. The CDR3 reads CASSGTGYEQYF. DNA for the CDR3: TGTGCCAGCAGTGGAACAGGCTACGAGCAGTACTTC.

V usage is TRBV9 and J usage is TRBJ1-2, with D unresolved. This CDR3 region has 13 residues. The V gene lost 0 bases and the J gene lost 5 bases, with 8 bases spanning the gap. Germline V gene data show CDR1 as SGDLS and CDR2 as YYNGEE. The CDR3 here is CASSVDGDYGYTF. The CDR3 DNA follows: TGTGCCAGCAGCGTAGATGGGGATTATGGCTACACCTTC.

This chain links TRBV4-3 with TRBJ2-2; D remains ambiguous. The CDR3 length is 14 residues. V lost 4 bases to trimming and J lost 1 base, with 7 bases between them. CDR1 is LGHNA, CDR2 YSLEER, per germline. The CDR3 here is CASSPRGNTGELFF. DNA of the CDR3: TGCGCCAGCAGCCCAAGAGGGAACACCGGGGAGCTGTTTTTT.

The chain is built from TRBV18 and TRBJ2-3, with 7 bases matching TRBD2. CDR3 length: 15 residues. Trimming took 0 bases from V and 5 from J; bases not matched to a gene: 5. The germline V gene encodes CDR1 KGHSH and CDR2 LQKENI. The CDR3 sequence: CASSPPTLAGDTQYF. CDR3 coding DNA: TGTGCCAGCTCACCACCGACGTTAGCGGGAGATACGCAGTATTTT.

V and J are TRBV7-9 and TRBJ1-4, with D unresolved. Trimming took 5 bases from V and 4 from J, leaving 11 bases between them. The CDR3 runs 14 residues. Germline CDR1 reads SEHNR; CDR2 reads FQNEAQ (reference sequence). CDR3: CASSLSAGNEKLFF. The CDR3 region has the DNA TGTGCCAGCAGCCTCAGCGCGGGTAATGAAAAACTGTTTTTT.

This sequence joins TRBV3-1 (or the pseudogene TRBV3-2) and TRBJ2-2; D call uncertain. The germline CDR1 and CDR2 sequences are LGHDT and YNNKEL (reference sequence). This CDR3 has 15 amino acids. The V end lost 4 bases, the J end lost 0 bases, and 9 bases lay between the germline ends. As DNA, the CDR3 is TGTGCCAGCAGCCTTTCCAACCCGAACACCGGGGAGCTGTTTTTT. Residues: CASSLSNPNTGELFF.